This T cell receptor beta chain was sequenced for a study of T cells in Graves' hyperthyroidism and ophthalmopathy. The study, taken as a whole, reports: Blood held most thyroid clonotypes expanded above 0.001 frequency.

Amplification yielded TCR beta CDR3 regions, with RNA transcripts as the source. Initially, a first-round RT-PCR of the TCR CDR3 employed the HTBI primer set. Via MiXCR, TCRdb re-called the multiplex PCR reads, giving one row per CDR3 protein. The sample includes more than 450,000 distinct CDR3 sequences, about 14% of them seen just once. About this clonotype itself: No antigen is known for it.

This CDR3 contains 14 residues. The V gene end was trimmed by 2 bases and the J gene end by 7 bases; junction bases not matched to a gene: 6. From germline, CDR1 is MNHNY and CDR2 SVGAGI (reference sequence). Patients aged 18 to 65 had newly diagnosed hyperthyroidism lasting under 2 months. Uncontrolled infection, other autoimmune disease, pregnancy or lactation barred patients from enrollment. This TCR was recovered from a woman aged 35 to 49 with Graves' hyperthyroidism. The chain links TRBV6-6 to TRBJ1-1; 8 nucleotides align to TRBD1. Sequencing input: blood. CDR3 coding DNA: TGTGCCAGCAGTTACGGGCAGGGGGCATTTGAAGCTTTCTTT. It specifies CASSYGQGAFEAFF.